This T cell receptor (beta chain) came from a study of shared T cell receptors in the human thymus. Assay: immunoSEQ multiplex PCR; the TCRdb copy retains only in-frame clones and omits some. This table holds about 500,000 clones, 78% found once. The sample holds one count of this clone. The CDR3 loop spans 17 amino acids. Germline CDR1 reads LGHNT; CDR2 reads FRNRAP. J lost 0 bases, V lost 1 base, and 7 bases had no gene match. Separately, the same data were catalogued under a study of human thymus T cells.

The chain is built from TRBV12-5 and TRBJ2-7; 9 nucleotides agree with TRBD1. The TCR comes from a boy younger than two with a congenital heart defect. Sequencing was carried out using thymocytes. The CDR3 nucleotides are TGTGCTAGTGGTTTGGCTCGGGACAGGGAATCCTCCTACGAGCAGTACTTC. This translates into CASGLARDRESSYEQYF.